These T cell receptor beta chains were read from a single sample in a study of identical twins. TCRdb recomputed calls from the 5' RACE reads with MiXCR, one row per CDR3 protein. The sample shows 700,000 or so distinct CDR3 sequences, 21% of them seen only once. These data also featured in a second study, about T cells expressing NK-cell markers.

Specimen: PBMCs. Receptors were obtained from a woman aged 18 to 35 in good health. Both conserved end residues are part of each CDR3. The D gene is left open where the match is weak. Not every row has a clone size; where given, it reads once, few, many or a size class.

V	size	D	J	CDR3	DNA
TRBV15	.	TRBD1	TRBJ2-5	CATSRDPDRDETQYF	TGTGCCACCAGCAGAGATCCGGACAGGGATGAGACCCAGTACTTC
TRBV12-3/TRBV12-4	few	.	TRBJ2-1	CASTPASRMANEQFF	TGTGCCAGCACCCCTGCGTCCAGAATGGCAAATGAGCAGTTCTTC
TRBV7-9	.	TRBD1	TRBJ2-1	CASSARGQGRISEQFF	TGTGCCAGCAGCGCCCGGGGACAGGGCCGCATCAGTGAGCAGTTCTTC
TRBV20-1	.	TRBD2	TRBJ2-7	CSASPSSGRGEQYF	TGCAGTGCTAGCCCCTCGAGCGGGAGAGGCGAGCAGTACTTC
TRBV5-1	few	TRBD2	TRBJ2-3	CASSFSGSKPDTQYF	TGCGCCAGCAGCTTTAGCGGGAGTAAGCCAGATACGCAGTATTTT
TRBV15	.	.	TRBJ2-5	CATQAGGTGETQYF	TGTGCCACCCAAGCGGGGGGGACAGGGGAGACCCAGTACTTC
TRBV15	few	TRBD2	TRBJ2-3	CATGCKRGTSTDTQYF	TGTGCCACAGGCTGTAAGCGGGGAACTAGCACAGATACGCAGTATTTT
TRBV29-1	few	TRBD1	TRBJ1-2	CSGGQFNYGYTF	TGCAGCGGGGGACAGTTTAACTATGGCTACACCTTC
TRBV7-2	.	.	TRBJ2-1	CASSLNPGTAGIF	TGTGCCAGCAGCTTAAATCCGGGGACTGCCGGGATCTTC
TRBV5-1	.	TRBD1	TRBJ1-6	CASSLTGTESPLHF	TGCGCCAGCAGCTTGACGGGGACAGAATCACCCCTCCACTTT
TRBV9	.	.	TRBJ2-2	CASSAWDRGTGELFF	TGTGCCAGCAGCGCCTGGGACCGGGGGACCGGGGAGCTGTTTTTT
TRBV20-1	few	TRBD2	TRBJ2-7	CSARVAGGSYEQYF	TGCAGTGCTAGGGTAGCGGGGGGGTCCTACGAGCAGTACTTC
TRBV27	many	.	TRBJ2-1	CASSRTGSNEQFF	TGTGCCAGCAGCCGAACAGGGTCGAATGAGCAGTTCTTC
TRBV28	.	.	TRBJ1-6	CASKEGSSNSPLHF	TGTGCCAGCAAGGAGGGATCAAGCAATTCACCCCTCCACTTT
TRBV20-1	few	.	TRBJ2-1	CSAREGENEQFF	TGCAGTGCTAGAGAGGGAGAGAATGAGCAGTTCTTC
TRBV5-1	.	.	TRBJ1-3	CASSFEPTGNTIYF	TGCGCCAGCAGCTTTGAACCTACTGGAAACACCATATATTTT
TRBV12-3/TRBV12-4	.	.	TRBJ1-2	CASSLARGQTSGGYGYTF	TGTGCCAGCAGTTTAGCGCGGGGACAAACCTCTGGGGGCTATGGCTACACCTTC
TRBV12-3/TRBV12-4	.	.	TRBJ2-7	CASSMGPRGAYEQYF	TGTGCCAGCAGTATGGGGCCTCGCGGAGCCTACGAGCAGTACTTC
TRBV5-1	.	.	TRBJ2-5	CASSLEAGTQYF	TGCGCCAGCAGCTTGGAGGCTGGGACCCAGTACTTC
TRBV5-6	.	.	TRBJ2-5	CASSSGPGLQAQYF	TGTGCCAGCAGTTCCGGACCCGGTTTACAGGCCCAGTACTTC
TRBV19	few	.	TRBJ1-1	CASSNPSPKRGRDTEAFF	TGTGCCAGTAGTAACCCCTCCCCTAAACGTGGTAGGGACACTGAAGCTTTCTTT
TRBV10-3	many	TRBD1	TRBJ1-2	CAISHPVGGGQSNYGYTF	TGTGCCATCAGTCATCCCGTGGGGGGGGGACAGTCAAACTATGGCTACACCTTC
TRBV2	.	.	TRBJ2-5	CASSDYQETQYF	TGTGCCAGCAGTGACTACCAAGAGACCCAGTACTTC
TRBV20-1	once	TRBD2	TRBJ2-7	CSAFSGGHSYEQYF	TGCAGTGCTTTCAGCGGGGGGCACTCCTACGAGCAGTACTTC
TRBV7-9	few	.	TRBJ2-1	CASSPPLGQFF	TGTGCCAGCAGCCCACCGCTGGGGCAGTTCTTC
TRBV12-3/TRBV12-4	few	TRBD2	TRBJ2-1	CASKTAGGVNEQFF	TGTGCCAGCAAGACGGCGGGAGGAGTTAATGAGCAGTTCTTC
TRBV6-2/TRBV6-3	few	TRBD1	TRBJ1-2	CASSYSGRGLGYTF	TGTGCCAGCAGTTACTCGGGCAGGGGGCTCGGCTACACCTTC
TRBV4-3	many	TRBD1	TRBJ2-6	CASSRTTGILGANVLTF	TGCGCCAGCAGCCGAACGACAGGGATCCTTGGGGCCAACGTCCTGACTTTC
TRBV5-5	.	TRBD2	TRBJ2-5	CASSQLAGGGETQYF	TGTGCCAGCAGCCAACTAGCGGGAGGAGGAGAGACCCAGTACTTC
TRBV4-3	.	.	TRBJ2-1	CASSQESFYNEQFF	TGCGCCAGCAGCCAAGAATCATTTTACAATGAGCAGTTCTTC
TRBV5-1	many	TRBD1	TRBJ1-1	CASSLQPTIGQGEAFF	TGCGCCAGCAGCTTGCAGCCGACCATTGGACAGGGTGAAGCTTTCTTT
TRBV11-1	.	TRBD2	TRBJ2-1	CASSLVGSREGSYNEQFF	TGTGCCAGCAGCTTAGTGGGGTCGCGGGAGGGCTCCTACAATGAGCAGTTCTTC
TRBV5-1	.	.	TRBJ2-7	CASSLKGSVSYEQYF	TGCGCCAGCAGCTTGAAAGGGAGTGTCTCCTACGAGCAGTACTTC
TRBV10-3	few	.	TRBJ2-3	CAISEGQPHTDTQYF	TGTGCCATCAGTGAGGGACAGCCCCACACAGATACGCAGTATTTT
TRBV3-1	.	.	TRBJ1-6	CASSQQGGSPLHF	TGTGCCAGCAGCCAACAGGGCGGTTCACCCCTCCACTTT
TRBV29-1	few	.	TRBJ2-1	CSACPRAEGDEQFF	TGCAGCGCTTGCCCCCGTGCAGAGGGGGATGAGCAGTTCTTC
TRBV11-1	.	TRBD1	TRBJ2-7	CASSPRDRGPLAYYEQYF	TGTGCCAGCAGCCCCCGTGACAGGGGCCCCCTCGCCTATTACGAGCAGTACTTC
TRBV6-5	.	.	TRBJ2-3	CASSYTGPTTDTQYF	TGTGCCAGCAGTTACACGGGACCAACCACAGATACGCAGTATTTT
TRBV28	many	TRBD1	TRBJ2-7	CASSSGQGSHAPYF	TGTGCCAGCAGTTCGGGACAGGGTTCCCACGCACCGTACTTC
TRBV5-1	.	TRBD2	TRBJ2-1	CASSDGASGDNNEQFF	TGCGCCAGCAGCGACGGGGCTAGCGGGGACAACAATGAGCAGTTCTTC
TRBV4-2	many	.	TRBJ1-4	CASSQDRLTNEKLFF	TGTGCCAGCAGCCAAGACAGGCTAACTAATGAAAAACTGTTTTTT
TRBV12-3/TRBV12-4	.	TRBD1	TRBJ1-5	CASSLQQGGQPQHF	TGTGCCAGCAGTTTACAACAGGGGGGTCAGCCCCAGCATTTT
TRBV10-1	few	.	TRBJ2-2	CASSVEPTGELFF	TGCGCCAGCAGTGTAGAACCAACCGGGGAGCTGTTTTTT
TRBV12-3/TRBV12-4	many	.	TRBJ2-1	CASGSSYNEQFF	TGTGCCAGCGGGAGCTCCTACAATGAGCAGTTCTTC
TRBV4-3	.	.	TRBJ2-7	CASSQGYSEQYF	TGCGCCAGCAGCCAAGGCTATTCCGAGCAGTACTTC
TRBV29-1	many	TRBD1	TRBJ2-5	CSVLSDRDQETQYF	TGCAGCGTTCTATCGGACAGGGACCAAGAGACCCAGTACTTC
TRBV12-3/TRBV12-4	.	TRBD2	TRBJ2-1	CASRRREAPEREQFF	TGTGCCAGCAGGCGACGGGAGGCTCCGGAACGTGAGCAGTTCTTC
TRBV9	.	TRBD2	TRBJ2-2	CASSAFSGRVTGELFF	TGTGCCAGCAGCGCCTTTAGCGGGAGGGTGACCGGGGAGCTGTTTTTT
TRBV7-8	.	.	TRBJ2-2	CASSTSGGGAGELFF	TGTGCCAGCAGCACTAGTGGGGGTGGCGCCGGGGAGCTGTTTTTT
TRBV5-4	.	.	TRBJ2-7	CASSQGQSTYSHEQYF	TGTGCCAGCAGCCAGGGCCAATCAACCTATAGCCACGAGCAGTACTTC
TRBV13	.	.	TRBJ2-1	CASSLEGHGGYNEQFF	TGTGCCAGCAGCTTAGAGGGACACGGAGGTTACAATGAGCAGTTCTTC
TRBV7-7	.	TRBD2	TRBJ2-5	CASSLAGTSGFRQETQYF	TGTGCCAGCAGTTTAGCGGGGACTAGCGGGTTCAGACAGGAGACCCAGTACTTC
TRBV20-1	.	.	TRBJ2-3	CSAPRGLGSSTDTQYF	TGCAGTGCTCCTAGAGGGCTAGGCAGTAGCACAGATACGCAGTATTTT
TRBV5-1	many	.	TRBJ2-5	CASSFRPQETQYF	TGCGCCAGCAGCTTCAGGCCGCAAGAGACCCAGTACTTC
TRBV12-3/TRBV12-4	few	TRBD1	TRBJ2-2	CASSLSGQGGSGELFF	TGTGCCAGCAGTTTGAGCGGACAGGGAGGATCCGGGGAGCTGTTTTTT
TRBV27	many	.	TRBJ1-2	CASHPSPGTPPPNEGYTF	TGTGCCAGCCACCCCTCTCCAGGGACGCCACCTCCGAATGAAGGCTACACCTTC
TRBV5-1	.	.	TRBJ1-2	CASSLTGLIGYTF	TGCGCCAGCAGTTTGACGGGGTTGATTGGCTACACCTTC
TRBV6-1	many	TRBD2	TRBJ2-5	CASTKAGVETQYF	TGTGCCAGCACCAAAGCGGGAGTAGAGACCCAGTACTTC
TRBV29-1	many	TRBD2	TRBJ2-5	CSVEDGTSGRPVF	TGCAGCGTTGAAGATGGGACTAGCGGGAGGCCTGTCTTC